Sequencing of this T cell receptor (beta chain) was carried out in a study of cytomegalovirus exposure and HLA in healthy donors. Primers: 60 Vbeta forward and 13 Jbeta reverse. TCRdb keeps only in-frame clones here, not all; method: immunoSEQ multiplex PCR. The sample has about 55,000 clones, approximately 80% seen once; the top ten hold 2% to 3%. Germline V CDR1 and CDR2: MNHEY, SVGAGI. CDR3 size: 15 residues. Trimming cost V 6 bases and J 2 bases, with 14 bases left between them. The chain recombines TRBV6-5 with TRBJ2-1; no definite D call. Sequencing used PBMCs. The origin of this receptor is a female donor in good health and CMV-seronegative. The DNA of the CDR3 is TGTGCCAGCAGAAGACTCGCCGAGACCTACAATGAGCAGTTCTTC. This encodes CASRRLAETYNEQFF.